This T cell receptor (beta chain) is from a study of blood T cell repertoires in COVID-19. Profiling relied on immunoSEQ multiplex PCR, and the TCRdb table lists in-frame clones only, not all of them. The data show 26,000 or so clones, roughly 90% seen once. This CDR3 spans 18 amino acids. Looked up from germline, CDR1 is SGDLS and CDR2 is YYNGEE. J was trimmed by 10 bases and V by 0 bases; bases with no gene match: 14. This clonotype was sampled from a human donor in a cohort sampled during active COVID-19. The chain combines TRBV9 with TRBJ2-1; 12 bases map to TRBD2. The specimen sequenced was peripheral blood. CDR3 residues: CASSVVGLGASGGEEQFF. CDR3 coding DNA: TGTGCCAGCAGCGTAGTAGGTCTTGGGGCTAGCGGGGGGGAAGAGCAGTTCTTC.